Below, 3 T cell receptor beta chains from the same sample are listed, as sequenced in a study of beta chain features in type 1 diabetes. Study-wide results and caveats: Shortening that was moderate but significant affected the TCRB CDR3s of Type 1 diabetes patients in all four CD4+ subsets.

cDNA synthesis used the whole RNA isolate, giving expressed TCRB sequences. Measured with immunoSEQ multiplex PCR; TCRdb has only the in-frame clones, and not every one. The sample consists of a few hundred thousand clones, roughly 9.8% of them appearing once. The antigens of these receptors remain unknown. The sample comprised central memory CD4+ T cells from blood. All receptors derive from a man aged 30 to 39 with type 1 diabetes.

This clone was seen a handful of times. The rearrangement uses TRBV18 and TRBJ1-1; D unclear. The germline gives CDR1 KGHSH, CDR2 LQKENI. This CDR3 has 14 amino acids. The V gene lost 3 bases and the J gene lost 4 bases, with 12 bases spanning the gap. The CDR3 is CASSPSRTVTEAFF. The CDR3 nucleotides are TGTGCCAGCTCACCCTCTCGGACGGTCACTGAAGCTTTCTTT.

In its sample, this clone was seen a few times. This chain joins TRBV7-2 and TRBJ2-3; D uncertain. Trimming removed 3 bases from V and 2 bases from J, with 12 bases in between. The CDR3 contains 15 residues. CDR1 is SGHTA and CDR2 is FQGNSA in the germline V gene. The chain's CDR3 is CASSFSTWATDTQYF. The CDR3, as DNA: TGTGCCAGCAGCTTCTCCACATGGGCCACAGATACGCAGTATTTT.

A remark on this clone: Its ends do not fully match the called genes, so a read error is possible. The rearrangement links TRBV7-7 to TRBJ2-1, with D unclear. Germline V gives CDR1 SSHAT, CDR2 FNYEAQ (reference sequence). CDR3 length equals 14 residues. CDR3 in DNA: TGTGCTAGCAGCTTCGGGCCGGCGAACAATGAGCAGTTCTTC. It codes for CASSFGPANNEQFF.